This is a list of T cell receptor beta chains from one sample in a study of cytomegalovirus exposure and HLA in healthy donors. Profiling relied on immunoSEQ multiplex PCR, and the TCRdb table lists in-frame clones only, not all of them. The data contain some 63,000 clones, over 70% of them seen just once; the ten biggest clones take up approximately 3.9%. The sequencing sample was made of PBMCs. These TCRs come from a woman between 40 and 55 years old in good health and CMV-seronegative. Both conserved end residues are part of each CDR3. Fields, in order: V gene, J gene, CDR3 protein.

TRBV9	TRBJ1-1	CASSEGHPNTEAFF
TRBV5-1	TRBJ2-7	CASSLDGGVTSGTYEQYF
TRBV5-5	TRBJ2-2	CASSLGPDVDTGELFF
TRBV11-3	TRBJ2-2	CASSLGAETNTGELFF
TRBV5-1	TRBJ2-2	CASSLPGSGGELFF
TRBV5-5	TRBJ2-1	CASSSRLSSGSNEQFF
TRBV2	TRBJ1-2	CASSDLGQGYGYTF
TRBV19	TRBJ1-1	CASSIRGTEAFF
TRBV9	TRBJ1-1	CASSVGVPQTEAFF
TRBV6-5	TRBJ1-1	CASSYGFGVPDLEAFF
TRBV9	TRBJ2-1	CASSVESGLAGSKQFF
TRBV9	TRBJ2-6	CASKGGGPIGANVLTF
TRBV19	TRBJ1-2	CASSIDRSDYGYTF
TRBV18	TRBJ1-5	CASSPQADNQPQHF
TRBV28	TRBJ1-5	CASRGQNQPQHF
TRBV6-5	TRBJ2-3	CGTSGSLRDTQYF
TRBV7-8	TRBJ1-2	CASSHYPTGGFNYGYTF
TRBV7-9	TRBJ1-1	CASSLRKGSYTEAFF
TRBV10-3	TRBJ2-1	CAITKGQGYNEQFF
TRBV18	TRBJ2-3	CASSQTPNTQYF
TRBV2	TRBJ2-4	CASRLQSTKNIQYF
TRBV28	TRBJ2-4	CASSILTSGKAKNIQYF
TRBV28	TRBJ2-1	CATGGLAGGSTYNEQFF
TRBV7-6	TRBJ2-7	CASSPTSGMYEQYF
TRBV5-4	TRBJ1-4	CASSLETQALRVTNEKLFF
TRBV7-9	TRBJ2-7	CASSLVEGPYEQYF
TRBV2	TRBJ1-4	CASRGTVEKLFF